The clone carrying this TCR beta chain has more than one count but fewer than ten. Its matching antigen is unknown. Sequencing libraries for TCR beta were prepared with iRepertoire HTBI primers and Arm-PCR of CDR3 regions. TCRdb reprocessed the multiplex PCR reads with MiXCR, giving one entry per CDR3 protein. This table holds roughly 400,000 distinct CDR3 sequences, less than 25% found once. The time point denotes: persistent/refractory GD, antithyroid drugs over 5 years with positive TRAb. There was RNA extracted from PBMCs, and the TCR library was made from it. The diagnosis of Graves' disease used American Thyroid Association guidelines. The CDR3 is made up of 15 amino acids. The J segment lost 3 bases and the V segment lost 7 bases, leaving 14 bases of the junction unmatched. Germline lookup yields CDR1 SQVTM and CDR2 ANQGSEA. The data were obtained in a study of regulatory T cells in long-lasting Graves disease. Regarding the study as a whole: More public clonotypes were shared by persistent patients (fewer than 3,000) than by new patients (fewer than 1,000). Persistent disease exhibited a predilection for TRBV28, TRBJ1-2 and TRBJ2-5.

The rearrangement joins TRBV29-1 to TRBJ2-5; 7 positions match TRBD1. Sequenced material: peripheral blood mononuclear cells (PBMCs), taken when the disease was refractory, from a patient treated with antithyroid drugs. The sequence was obtained from a female donor with Graves disease. The CDR3 DNA reads TGCAGCGCAGCCAAGACTGCACAGGGGAAAGAGACCCAGTACTTC. Protein product: CSAAKTAQGKETQYF.